This T cell receptor (beta chain) emerged from a study of T cell responses to AZD1222 COVID-19 vaccine. Study-level findings and limits: With two AZD1222 doses given, Spike-specific TCR breadth and depth both rose. The peak T cell response came first, and repertoires were sampled only after it. Regions 160-218 and 743-854 held dominance among vaccine-associated CD4 TCRs, which spanned spike.

The table came from immunoSEQ multiplex PCR; TCRdb's copy has only in-frame clones and leaves some out. There are over 110,000 clones in the sample; around 94% occur only once, and 9% to 9.5% lies in the top ten. This CDR3 contains 14 residues. The trim removed 0 bases at V and 9 bases at J, leaving 5 bases unmatched. Per the germline V gene, CDR1 is MGHRA and CDR2 is YSYEKL. In the case of this clone: The antigen is unknown.

The receptor was isolated from an adult who received the AZD1222 COVID-19 vaccine. The source material was peripheral blood, sampled 28 days after the second AZD1222 dose. This chain links TRBV4-1 with TRBJ2-1, with TRBD1 identical over 7 bases. The CDR3 DNA is TGCGCCAGCAGCCAAGATTGGGCAGGGGGTGAGCAGTTCTTC. As protein: CASSQDWAGGEQFF.